The subject of this entry is one T cell receptor beta chain. Its antigen is still unknown. The record originates from a study of cytomegalovirus exposure and HLA in healthy donors. Study-level background: A prior study identified roughly 110 million unique TCR beta sequences from 190 million or so T cells. Study-wide results and limits: As was reported, the classifier diagnosed cytomegalovirus status with high specificity and sensitivity.

Deletions cut 5 bases from V and 0 bases from J, with 16 bases between. Germline CDR1 and CDR2: SQVTM and ANQGSEA. This CDR3 has 16 residues. The PCR contained 60 Vbeta and 13 Jbeta primers. Generated by immunoSEQ multiplex PCR, the TCRdb table keeps only in-frame clones and is missing some. The sample lists about 67,000 clones; less than 80% were seen once. The chain employs TRBV29-1 and TRBJ2-2; a weak D match, TRBD2 (7 bases). Input material: PBMCs. The receptor was isolated from a man aged 55 to 70 in good health and CMV-seropositive. The CDR3 region is CSVRGAGPANTGELFF. CDR3 bases: TGCAGCGTTCGGGGGGCAGGCCCTGCGAACACCGGGGAGCTGTTTTTT.